This T cell receptor beta chain was profiled in a study of T cell repertoires in cytomegalovirus infection. Study in general: CMV infection together with matching HLA type was indicated by public TCR beta signatures.

One entry per CDR3 protein, called by TCRdb with MiXCR from the reads. Of around 800,000 distinct CDR3 sequences listed, over 25% are singletons. This clonotype appeared once. The target antigen is unknown. The clonotype comes from a human donor in good health (CMV status not recorded). Some clones in this sample may be carry-over from other donors' samples. Sequencing was performed on cultured CD8+ T cells from PBMCs, taken from culture after CMV antigen stimulation.

The CDR3: CASAHPDRGTDTQYF. As DNA, the CDR3 is TGTGCTAGTGCTCACCCGGACAGGGGAACAGATACGCAGTATTTT. The rearrangement joins TRBV12-5 to TRBJ2-3, with 9 bases identical to TRBD1. The CDR3 covers 15 residues. In germline, CDR1 is LGHNT, CDR2 FRNRAP. The V segment lost 7 bases and the J segment 3 bases; nucleotides outside the gene matches: 8.